The 11 T cell receptor beta chains presented below share a single source sample, sequenced in a study of T cell repertoires in cytomegalovirus infection (dated by TCRdb to about 2019). Taken with the paper, the label for treatment or condition translates to: in vitro stimulation with specific CMV peptide epitopes to enrich CMV-specific T cells. This sample was sequenced with an Illumina HiSeq 1500. TCRdb redid the processing of the public reads, applying fastp at Q25 and MiXCR, and retained in-frame beta chains. Identical CDR3 proteins give one entry, which carries the most common genes and DNA. Across this sample there are some 920,000 distinct CDR3 sequences, with 25% to 40% seen only once. The top ten clones comprise around an eighth of the sample. Their specific antigens are unknown. Sample: cultured CD8+ T cells from PBMCs, taken from culture after CMV antigen stimulation. All receptors derive from a human donor in good health (CMV status not recorded). Some clones in this sample may be carry-over from other donors' samples.

V gene TRBV5-1 combines with J gene TRBJ2-1; 7 bases match TRBD1. CDR1 and CDR2 (germline): SGHRS, YFSETQ. The V gene end was trimmed by 2 bases and the J gene end by 8 bases; junction bases not matched to a gene: 10. The CDR3 sequence is 15 residues long. CDR3 sequence reads: CASSLRQGPIYEQFF. The CDR3 nucleotides read TGCGCCAGCAGCTTACGACAGGGTCCAATCTATGAGCAGTTCTTC.

The gene calls are TRBV7-9 and TRBJ1-2; the D gene is possibly TRBD1 (5 bases). This CDR3 is built from 13 residues. Germline CDR1 reads SEHNR; CDR2 reads FQNEAQ (reference sequence). V lost 3 bases to trimming and J lost 8 bases, with 13 bases between them. The CDR3 DNA is TGTGCCAGCAGCTTGGACACGGTCGGCGGCTACACCTTC. Protein product: CASSLDTVGGYTF.

The rearrangement joins TRBV5-1 to TRBJ1-6, with 7 positions matching TRBD1. Germline CDR1 reads SGHRS; CDR2 reads YFSETQ. V lost 4 bases to trimming and J lost 10 bases; unmatched junction nucleotides: 17. The CDR3 is made up of 17 amino acids. CDR3 sequence: CASSPPTTGLIGSPLHF. In DNA, the CDR3 is TGCGCCAGCAGCCCCCCGACGACAGGGTTGATAGGGTCACCCCTCCACTTT.

The chain carries TRBV15 and TRBJ1-1; 10 nucleotides agree with TRBD1. V lost 4 bases to trimming and J lost 2 bases; unmatched junction nucleotides: 16. From germline, CDR1 is LNHNV and CDR2 YYDKDF (reference sequence). The CDR3 loop spans 19 amino acids. DNA of the CDR3: TGTGCCACCAGCATACCTTATCCGGGACAGGGGCCAATCAACACTGAAGCTTTCTTT. It is translated as CATSIPYPGQGPINTEAFF.

The V gene is TRBV6-5, the J gene TRBJ2-2, with no clear D. In germline, CDR1 is MNHEY, CDR2 SVGAGI. With 4 bases removed from V and 11 bases from J, the gap between germline ends came to 11 bases. The CDR3 has 12 amino acids. CDR3 in DNA: TGTGCCAGCAGTTCCCCCCGGTCCGAGCTGTTTTTT. Protein sequence: CASSSPRSELFF.

The genes are TRBV6-5 and TRBJ2-1, with TRBD2 as a possible D gene (6 bases). This CDR3 region has 16 residues. Between the trimmed V and J ends, which lost 6 bases and 0 bases, there was a span of 15 bases. Germline CDR1 MNHEY, CDR2 SVGAGI. CDR3 residues: CASSWGVPSSYNEQFF. The CDR3 DNA sequence: TGTGCCAGCAGCTGGGGGGTTCCGAGCTCCTACAATGAGCAGTTCTTC.

There are a few counts of this clonotype. The chain combines TRBV6-6 with TRBJ1-5; no clear D. Germline V gene lookup returns CDR1 MNHNY and CDR2 SVGAGI (reference sequence). V shed 0 bases and J shed 0 bases, with 9 bases lying between them. The CDR3 runs to 16 residues. In nucleotides, the CDR3 is TGTGCCAGCAGTTACTCAGCGGATTATAGCAATCAGCCCCAGCATTTT. Its protein is CASSYSADYSNQPQHF.

This chain joins TRBV29-1 and TRBJ2-1, with 8 bases that match TRBD2. The V segment lost 4 bases and the J segment 1 base; nucleotides outside the gene matches: 9. This CDR3 comprises 16 residues. CDR1 SQVTM and CDR2 ANQGSEA come from the germline V gene. For the CDR3, the DNA is TGCAGCGTTGGGGCGGTTAGCGGGGCATCCTACAATGAGCAGTTCTTC. It codes for CSVGAVSGASYNEQFF.

This clonotype was seen a handful of times. The chain couples TRBV4-3 to TRBJ2-2; D is undetermined. The germline gives CDR1 LGHNA, CDR2 YSLEER. This CDR3 is built from 15 residues. V dropped 0 bases and J dropped 3 bases, with 8 bases sitting between them. CDR3 sequence reads: CASSQDQADTGELFF. CDR3 in DNA: TGCGCCAGCAGCCAAGATCAAGCCGACACCGGGGAGCTGTTTTTT.

As concerns this clonotype: Just one base apart from a much larger clone, this may be a read error. This chain connects TRBV7-6 to TRBJ2-5; 9 bases are a match to TRBD2. Germline V gene sequence: CDR1 SGHVS, CDR2 FNYEAQ. CDR3 size: 14 residues. The CDR3 reads CVSSSAGGQETQYF. The CDR3 nucleotides read TGTGTCAGCAGCTCAGCGGGGGGACAAGAGACCCAGTACTTC.

This clonotype showed up just a few times. This sequence joins TRBV7-9 and TRBJ1-2; TRBD1 matches 9 bases. Germline-derived CDR1 and CDR2 are SEHNR and FQNEAQ (reference sequence). The CDR3 consists of 16 residues. The trim removed 5 bases at V and 3 bases at J, leaving 10 bases unmatched. The CDR3 sequence: CASSPNPTGGDYGYTF. DNA for the CDR3: TGTGCCAGCAGCCCTAACCCGACAGGGGGGGACTATGGCTACACCTTC.